At least ten counts were recorded for the clone carrying this T cell receptor beta chain. Its matching antigen is unknown. This record belongs to a study of human T cells and chemical hapten exposure. The overall study: Reading of the patch tests, which applied 0.01% DPC to the upper back, occurred at 6 days. Points from the study as a whole: Versus controls, expanded TCRs had significantly more large CDR3 similarity clusters. TCRs at a frequency above 1 in 1000 stayed unchanged with DPC sensitization.

This CDR3 is 14 amino acids long. Germline CDR1 and CDR2: SNHLY and FYNNEI. The germline V and J ends were trimmed by 4 bases and 2 bases, with 9 bases remaining between them. Original analysis: With a range of roughly 23,224 to 690,600, the median per sample was 95,638 TCRs. TCRdb analysed the RACE reads with MiXCR anew, one entry per CDR3 protein. The V and J calls and clone size are TCRdb's, not the authors'. Of approximately 85,000 distinct CDR3 sequences listed, 10% to 13% were seen once; the top ten hold approximately 2.5%. Time point specified: patch test 2, 6 weeks after DPC sensitization. The treatment here: therapeutic diphenylcyclopropenone sensitization with weekly scalp DPC.

The specimen was whole blood, collected in connection with sensitization to the hapten diphenylcyclopropenone (DPC). The rearrangement uses TRBV2 and TRBJ2-1; D call uncertain. The sequence was obtained from a woman aged 30 to 39 with alopecia areata. Some clones in this sample may be carry-over from other donors' samples. The DNA of the CDR3 is TGTGCCAGCAGTGGGTTGGGGACCTACAATGAGCAGTTCTTC. Encoded protein: CASSGLGTYNEQFF.